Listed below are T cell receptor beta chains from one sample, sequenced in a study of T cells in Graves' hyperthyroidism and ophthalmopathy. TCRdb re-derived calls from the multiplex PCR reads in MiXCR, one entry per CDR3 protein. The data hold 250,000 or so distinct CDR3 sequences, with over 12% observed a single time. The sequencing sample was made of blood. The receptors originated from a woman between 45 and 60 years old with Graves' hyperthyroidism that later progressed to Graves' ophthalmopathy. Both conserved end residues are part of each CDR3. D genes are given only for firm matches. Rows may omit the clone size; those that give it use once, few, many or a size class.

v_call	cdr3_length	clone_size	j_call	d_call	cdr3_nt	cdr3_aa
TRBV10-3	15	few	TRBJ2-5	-	TGTGCCATCAGTGAGTCCCGGGGCCGCGGGGAGACCCAGTACTTC	CAISESRGRGETQYF
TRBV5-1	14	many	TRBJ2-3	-	TGCGCCACCCGAGTTTCGGCCTCCACAGATACGCAGTATTTT	CATRVSASTDTQYF
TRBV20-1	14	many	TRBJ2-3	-	TGCAGTGCTAGGCGGGGCGATCGCACAGATACGCAGTATTTT	CSARRGDRTDTQYF
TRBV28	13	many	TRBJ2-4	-	TGTGCCAGCAATGCAGGGAGAATAAACATTCAGTACTTC	CASNAGRINIQYF
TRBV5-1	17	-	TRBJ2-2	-	TGCGCCAGCAGCCTACTTGAGACCAGTGCGAACACCGGGGAGCTGTTTTTT	CASSLLETSANTGELFF
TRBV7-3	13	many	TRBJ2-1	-	TGTGCCAGCAGCTTAGGAGTAGGGAATGAGCAGTTCTTC	CASSLGVGNEQFF
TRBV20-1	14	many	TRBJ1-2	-	TGCAGTGCTACTTCCGGAGGGGTGTTTTATGGCTACACCTTC	CSATSGGVFYGYTF
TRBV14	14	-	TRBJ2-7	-	TGTGCCAGCAGCCAAACCAGGGGTCCCTACGAGCAGTACTTC	CASSQTRGPYEQYF
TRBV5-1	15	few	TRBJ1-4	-	TGCGCCAGCACCCCCCTGGGGACCACTAATGAAAAACTGTTTTTT	CASTPLGTTNEKLFF
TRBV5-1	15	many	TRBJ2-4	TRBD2	TGCGCCAGCAGAGTAGCGGGAGGGGCTGGAGACATTCAGTACTTC	CASRVAGGAGDIQYF
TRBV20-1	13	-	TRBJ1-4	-	TGCAGTGCTAGAGTGGATCCAAATGAAAAACTGTTTTTT	CSARVDPNEKLFF
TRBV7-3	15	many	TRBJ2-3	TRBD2	TGTGCCATTTCAGGAGGACTAGCGTCCACAGATACGCAGTATTTT	CAISGGLASTDTQYF
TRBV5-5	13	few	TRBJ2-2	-	TGTGCCAGCAGCCGGGATCCGTCCGGGGAGCTGTTTTTT	CASSRDPSGELFF
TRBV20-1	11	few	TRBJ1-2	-	TGCAGTGCTAGAGATCAGGTCGGCTACACCTTC	CSARDQVGYTF
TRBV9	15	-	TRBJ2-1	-	TGTGCCAGCAGCGTAGGGTCCAACTACTACAATGAGCAGTTCTTC	CASSVGSNYYNEQFF
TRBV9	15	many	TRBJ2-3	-	TGTGCCAGCAGCGCCGCTAGCTTGGGCACAGATACGCAGTATTTT	CASSAASLGTDTQYF
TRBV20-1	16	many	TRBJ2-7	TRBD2	TGCAGTGCTAGAGATCTCGGGCTAGCGGGGTCCTACGAGCAGTACTTC	CSARDLGLAGSYEQYF
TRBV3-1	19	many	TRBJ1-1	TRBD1	TGTGCCAGCAGCCAAGATTTGGCGGGACAGGGGGGCATGAACACTGAAGCTTTCTTT	CASSQDLAGQGGMNTEAFF
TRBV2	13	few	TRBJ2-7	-	TGTGCCAGCAGCTTGGACCTTGCCGACGAGCAGTACTTC	CASSLDLADEQYF
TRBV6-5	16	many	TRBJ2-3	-	TGTGCCAGCAGTTACTCGATATCGGCGACACGAGATACGCAGTATTTT	CASSYSISATRDTQYF
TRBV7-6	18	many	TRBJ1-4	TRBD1	TGTGCCAGCAGCCGTTTGCCCGCGACAGGGAAGGGTATTGAAAAACTGTTTTTT	CASSRLPATGKGIEKLFF
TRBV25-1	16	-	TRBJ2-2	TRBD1	TGTGCCAGCAGTCCCTCGGGACAGGGGAAAACCGGGGAGCTGTTTTTT	CASSPSGQGKTGELFF
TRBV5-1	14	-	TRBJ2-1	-	TGCGCCAGTGATGAGGAGGGGACCCACAATGAGCAGTTCTTC	CASDEEGTHNEQFF
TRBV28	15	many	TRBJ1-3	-	TGTGCCAGCAGTTTTTCGGGATGGGCAGGAAACACCATATATTTT	CASSFSGWAGNTIYF
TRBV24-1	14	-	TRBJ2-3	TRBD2	TGTGCCACCGGGTTAGCGGGAAGCGCAGATACGCAGTATTTT	CATGLAGSADTQYF
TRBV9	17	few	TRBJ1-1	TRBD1	TGTGCCAGCAGCCTCCGACCGCAGGGGGCTTGGAACACTGAAGCTTTCTTT	CASSLRPQGAWNTEAFF
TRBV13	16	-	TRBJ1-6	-	TGTGCCAGCAGCTTAGAGGGTAGTGAGTATAATTCACCCCTCCACTTT	CASSLEGSEYNSPLHF
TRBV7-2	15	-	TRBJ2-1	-	TGTGCCAGCAGCTTAGTTTCGGGACTCCACAATGAGCAGTTCTTC	CASSLVSGLHNEQFF
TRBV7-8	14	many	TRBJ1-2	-	TGTGCCAGCAGCTTAGCGGTGGGGGACTATGGCTACACCTTC	CASSLAVGDYGYTF